This passage covers 5 T cell receptor beta chains from one sample sequenced in a study of cytomegalovirus exposure and HLA in healthy donors. The PCR contained 60 Vbeta and 13 Jbeta primers. This table comes from immunoSEQ multiplex PCR, and its TCRdb copy is limited to in-frame clones, with some not included. The data hold 150,000 to 200,000 clones, with around 76% observed a single time. Sequencing was performed on PBMCs. These receptors were obtained from a female donor in good health and CMV-seronegative.

This clone came up once. This chain connects TRBV5-1 to TRBJ2-3; tentatively, D is TRBD1 (6 bases). The CDR3 consists of 13 residues. Trimming pared 9 bases from V and 3 bases from J, leaving 14 bases between. CDR1 is SGHRS and CDR2 is YFSETQ in the germline V gene. The CDR3 protein is CATRNRETDTQYF. The CDR3 bases are TGCGCCACGCGCAACAGGGAAACAGATACGCAGTATTTT.

The chain links TRBV9 to TRBJ2-1; perhaps TRBD2 as D (5 bases). Looked up from germline, CDR1 is SGDLS and CDR2 is YYNGEE. CDR3 length equals 14 residues. Trimming took 0 bases from V and 7 from J, leaving 11 bases between them. The CDR3 DNA follows: TGTGCCAGCAGCGTAGAGGATAGGGAGAATGAGCAGTTCTTC. Protein sequence: CASSVEDRENEQFF.

The chain is built from TRBV10-1 and TRBJ1-1; D call uncertain. Germline assignment: CDR1 WNHNN and CDR2 SYGVQD (reference sequence). V was pared by 0 bases and J by 0 bases, with 8 bases between. The CDR3 extends over 15 amino acids. The CDR3 bases are TGCGCCAGCAGTGAGTCGCGGGAACTGAACACTGAAGCTTTCTTT. Amino acid sequence: CASSESRELNTEAFF.

This clone turned up a few times. CDR3 sequence: CASSAGTGFEQYF. CDR3 nucleotides: TGTGCCAGTAGTGCCGGGACAGGGTTCGAGCAGTACTTC. The chain has TRBV19 and TRBJ2-7; 9 nucleotides line up with TRBD1. The germline V gene encodes CDR1 LNHDA and CDR2 SQIVND (reference sequence). The CDR3 has 13 residues. V lost 5 bases and J lost 6; bases outside the gene matches: 5.

The J gene is TRBJ2-3, the V gene TRBV7-6; 9 nucleotides line up with TRBD2. There are 17 residues in the CDR3. Germline CDR1 and CDR2: SGHVS and FNYEAQ. The trim removed 1 base at V and 1 base at J, leaving 6 bases unmatched. The CDR3 loop reads CASSLGEQRGGTDTQYF. CDR3 DNA sequence: TGTGCCAGCAGCTTAGGGGAACAGCGGGGGGGCACAGATACGCAGTATTTT.